This is a list of T cell receptor beta chains from one sample in a study of cytomegalovirus exposure and HLA in healthy donors. Repertoires were generated with immunoSEQ multiplex PCR, while TCRdb's copy carries only in-frame clones and drops some. Among some 190,000 clones, 86% were seen once, and the ten largest hold roughly 1.5%. Input material: PBMCs. All receptors derive from a woman between 18 and 30 years old in good health and CMV-seronegative. Each CDR3 is given with its conserved first and last residue. The D gene is left open where the match is weak. The size field is filled for only some rows; it gives once, few, many or a size class.

abundance: NA
d_gene: TRBD1
j_gene: TRBJ2-7
v_gene: TRBV6-5
CDR3nt: TGTGCCAGCAGTTCAACAGCCGGGACAGGGGCCTACGAGCAGTACTTC
CDR3aa: CASSSTAGTGAYEQYF

abundance: NA
d_gene: NA
j_gene: TRBJ2-7
v_gene: TRBV11-2
CDR3nt: TGTGCCAGCAGTCCCCCCGGGACACAGGGATACTACGAGCAGTACTTC
CDR3aa: CASSPPGTQGYYEQYF

abundance: NA
d_gene: TRBD1
j_gene: TRBJ1-1
v_gene: TRBV6-5
CDR3nt: TGTGCCAGCAGTTACTCAGGGGGCTACACTGAAGCTTTCTTT
CDR3aa: CASSYSGGYTEAFF

abundance: NA
d_gene: NA
j_gene: TRBJ1-1
v_gene: TRBV7-6
CDR3nt: TGTGCCAGCAGCTTACCCCAGGGTGATGCTTTCTTT
CDR3aa: CASSLPQGDAFF

abundance: NA
d_gene: NA
j_gene: TRBJ2-1
v_gene: TRBV12-5
CDR3nt: TGTGCTAGTGGTTTGCCAGACAGGATTTCGGGTGAGCAGTTCTTC
CDR3aa: CASGLPDRISGEQFF

abundance: once
d_gene: NA
j_gene: TRBJ1-1
v_gene: TRBV15
CDR3nt: TGTGCCACCAGCCGAAGACAGGTAGGAGCTTTCTTT
CDR3aa: CATSRRQVGAFF

abundance: once
d_gene: NA
j_gene: TRBJ2-5
v_gene: TRBV27
CDR3nt: TGTGCCAGCAGTTTAAGGGCAGAGGGGGGGGTAGGGTTGGAGACCCAGTACTTC
CDR3aa: CASSLRAEGGVGLETQYF

abundance: NA
d_gene: NA
j_gene: TRBJ2-1
v_gene: TRBV7-7
CDR3nt: TGTGCCAGCAGCTTACTATCAGGGGCTGGAAACAATGAGCAGTTCTTC
CDR3aa: CASSLLSGAGNNEQFF

abundance: once
d_gene: TRBD1
j_gene: TRBJ1-1
v_gene: TRBV5-4
CDR3nt: TGTGCCAGCAGCTCCCAGGGGGCGAACACTGAAGCTTTCTTT
CDR3aa: CASSSQGANTEAFF

abundance: NA
d_gene: NA
j_gene: TRBJ2-2
v_gene: TRBV2
CDR3nt: TGTGCCAGCAGTGAAAGACTTATCGTGAACACCGGGGAGCTGTTTTTT
CDR3aa: CASSERLIVNTGELFF

abundance: NA
d_gene: TRBD2
j_gene: TRBJ2-3
v_gene: TRBV10-3
CDR3nt: TGTGCCATCAGTAGCGGGAGTAGCACAGATACGCAGTATTTT
CDR3aa: CAISSGSSTDTQYF

abundance: once
d_gene: TRBD1
j_gene: TRBJ1-2
v_gene: TRBV18
CDR3nt: TGTGCCAGCTCACCAGAGCTGCCGGACAGGGCTGGCGGGGATGGCTACACCTTC
CDR3aa: CASSPELPDRAGGDGYTF

abundance: NA
d_gene: TRBD1
j_gene: TRBJ1-5
v_gene: TRBV6-1
CDR3nt: TGTGCCAGCAGTTGGGACAGGGACCAGCCCCAGCATTTT
CDR3aa: CASSWDRDQPQHF

abundance: once
d_gene: NA
j_gene: TRBJ2-5
v_gene: TRBV19
CDR3nt: TGTGCCAGTAGTTTCGTCGCGAACCCCCAAGAGACCCAGTACTTC
CDR3aa: CASSFVANPQETQYF

abundance: NA
d_gene: TRBD1
j_gene: TRBJ2-7
v_gene: TRBV6-5
CDR3nt: TGTGCCAGCAGCCAAGGACAGGGGGGGCCTTACGAGCAGTACTTC
CDR3aa: CASSQGQGGPYEQYF

abundance: NA
d_gene: NA
j_gene: TRBJ1-1
v_gene: TRBV5-1
CDR3nt: TGCGCCAGCAGCTTGGAACAGGCCAACACTGAAGCTTTCTTT
CDR3aa: CASSLEQANTEAFF

abundance: NA
d_gene: NA
j_gene: TRBJ2-5
v_gene: TRBV6-6
CDR3nt: TGTGCCAGCAGTCCCGGGCCGAGGGAAGAGACCCAGTACTTC
CDR3aa: CASSPGPREETQYF

abundance: NA
d_gene: TRBD1
j_gene: TRBJ2-5
v_gene: TRBV9
CDR3nt: TGTGCCAGCAGCGTAGAGGGACAGGGAGAGACCCAGTACTTC
CDR3aa: CASSVEGQGETQYF

abundance: few
d_gene: NA
j_gene: TRBJ1-6
v_gene: TRBV6-4
CDR3nt: TGTGCCAGCAGTGAAGGGGGTGATTCACCCCTCCACTTT
CDR3aa: CASSEGGDSPLHF